This TCR beta chain emerged from a study of CD8 T cells in ankylosing spondylitis. Study results and limitations: Those disease-linked clones were CD8+; they were also relatively rare in peripheral blood. Significant enrichment of disease-linked clones was reported in matched ankylosing spondylitis synovial fluid. Typical of ankylosing spondylitis blood, it appeared, was a TCR beta motif of fewer than ten highly homologous variants.

Concerning this clonotype itself: Its target is not known.

Generation of TCR beta libraries employed quantitative 5'-RACE incorporating molecular barcodes. One entry per CDR3 protein results from TCRdb running MiXCR on the 5' RACE reads. The data hold some 350,000 distinct CDR3 sequences, with approximately 14% observed a single time. The CDR3 covers 14 residues. V gave up 9 bases and J gave up 7 bases, with 19 bases separating them. The TCR originated in a male donor with ankylosing spondylitis or in good health (not recorded which). V usage is TRBV12-3 or TRBV12-4 and J usage is TRBJ1-5; D is uncertain. The source material was blood, either unsorted or a sorted T cell fraction (not recorded which). The CDR3 DNA is TGTGCCAGTTCCCTGGGAGGGAGGTACCAGCCCCAGCATTTT. It specifies CASSLGGRYQPQHF.